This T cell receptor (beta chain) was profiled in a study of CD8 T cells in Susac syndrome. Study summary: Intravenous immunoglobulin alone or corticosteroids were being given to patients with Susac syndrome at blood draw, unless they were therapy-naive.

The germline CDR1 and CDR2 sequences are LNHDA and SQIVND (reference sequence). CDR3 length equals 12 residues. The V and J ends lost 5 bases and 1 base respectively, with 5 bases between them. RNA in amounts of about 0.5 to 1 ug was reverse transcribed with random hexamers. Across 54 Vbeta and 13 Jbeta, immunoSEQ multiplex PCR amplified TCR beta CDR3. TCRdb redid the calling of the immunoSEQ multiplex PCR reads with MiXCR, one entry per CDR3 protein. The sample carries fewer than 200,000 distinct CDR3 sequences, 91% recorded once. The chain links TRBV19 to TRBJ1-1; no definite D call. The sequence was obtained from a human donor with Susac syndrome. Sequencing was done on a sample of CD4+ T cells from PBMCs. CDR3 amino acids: CASSYPNTEAFF. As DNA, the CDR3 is TGTGCCAGTAGTTATCCGAACACTGAAGCTTTCTTT.